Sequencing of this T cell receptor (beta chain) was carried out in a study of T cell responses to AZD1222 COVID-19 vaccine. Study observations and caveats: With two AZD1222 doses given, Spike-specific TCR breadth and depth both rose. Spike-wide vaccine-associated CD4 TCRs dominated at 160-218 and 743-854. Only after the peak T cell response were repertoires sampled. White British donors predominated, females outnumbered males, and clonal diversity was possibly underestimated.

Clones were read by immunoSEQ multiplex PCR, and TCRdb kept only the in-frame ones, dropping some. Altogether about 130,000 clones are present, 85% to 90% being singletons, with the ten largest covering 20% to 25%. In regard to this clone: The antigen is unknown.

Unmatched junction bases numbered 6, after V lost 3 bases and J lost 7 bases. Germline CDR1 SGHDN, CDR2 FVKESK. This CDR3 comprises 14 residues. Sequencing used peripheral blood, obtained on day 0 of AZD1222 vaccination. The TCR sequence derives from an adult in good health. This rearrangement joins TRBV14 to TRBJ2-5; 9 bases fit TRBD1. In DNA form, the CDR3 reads TGTGCCAGCAGCCAGATACAGGGGGCGGTGACCCAGTACTTC. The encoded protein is CASSQIQGAVTQYF.